The sample holds a few counts of the clone carrying this T cell receptor beta chain. Antigen: not known. The CDR3 has 13 residues. The V end was cut by 5 bases, the J end by 5 bases, with 10 bases between. Germline V CDR1 and CDR2: MDHEN, SYDVKM. iRepertoire HTBI primers and Arm-PCR of CDR3 regions built TCR beta libraries. A single record per CDR3 protein comes from TCRdb applying MiXCR to the multiplex PCR reads. The sample contains roughly 440,000 distinct CDR3 sequences, about 16% of which appear only once. This sample's time point: newly diagnosed GD, antithyroid drugs for less than 3 months. Making the TCR library involved RNA that had been extracted from PBMCs. Enrollment of patients was through an endocrinology department in Xi'an, China. The data stem from a study of regulatory T cells in long-lasting Graves disease. Across the whole study: For a period under 3 months, newly diagnosed Graves' patients had taken antithyroid drugs.

The study, taken as a whole, reports: Favored usage of TRBV28, TRBJ1-2 and TRBJ2-5 was recorded in persistent disease. Accuracy could have been hurt by small sample size.

The sample was also linked to a second study, of T cells in Graves' hyperthyroidism and ophthalmopathy.

The source is a woman aged 18 to 35 with Graves disease. V usage is TRBV28 and J usage is TRBJ1-5; D unresolved. Sequences were derived from peripheral blood mononuclear cells (PBMCs), sampled at new diagnosis, from a patient treated with antithyroid drugs. The CDR3 DNA is TGTGCCAGCAGTGAACAGAACGATCAGCCCCAGCATTTT. Translation gives CASSEQNDQPQHF.